This note documents a single TCR beta chain sequence. These data originate in a study of blood T cell repertoires in COVID-19. Looking at the study overall: Acute and convalescent COVID-19 samples came from the United States, Italy and Spain.

Some clones are missing from TCRdb's copy, which holds only in-frame ones; the method was immunoSEQ multiplex PCR. The table records 150,000 to 200,000 clones, over 75% of them present only once. Categorization into cohorts depended on clinical history that participants reported. Either two negative PCRs, clearance, or symptom resolution qualified Cohort 3 donors as recovered. The CDR3 has 15 residues. Unmatched junction bases numbered 9, after V lost 6 bases and J lost 5 bases. Germline V lookup: CDR1 MNHEY, CDR2 SVGAGI. The genes are TRBV6-5 and TRBJ1-4; TRBD1 agrees at 7 bases. Sequencing was performed on PBMCs or T cells enriched from blood (not recorded which). The receptor's source is a man aged 40-49 years who had recovered from COVID-19. The CDR3 nucleotides read TGTGCCAGCAGAGAGAGACAGGGAACAAATGAAAAACTGTTTTTT. Translated, it gives CASRERQGTNEKLFF.